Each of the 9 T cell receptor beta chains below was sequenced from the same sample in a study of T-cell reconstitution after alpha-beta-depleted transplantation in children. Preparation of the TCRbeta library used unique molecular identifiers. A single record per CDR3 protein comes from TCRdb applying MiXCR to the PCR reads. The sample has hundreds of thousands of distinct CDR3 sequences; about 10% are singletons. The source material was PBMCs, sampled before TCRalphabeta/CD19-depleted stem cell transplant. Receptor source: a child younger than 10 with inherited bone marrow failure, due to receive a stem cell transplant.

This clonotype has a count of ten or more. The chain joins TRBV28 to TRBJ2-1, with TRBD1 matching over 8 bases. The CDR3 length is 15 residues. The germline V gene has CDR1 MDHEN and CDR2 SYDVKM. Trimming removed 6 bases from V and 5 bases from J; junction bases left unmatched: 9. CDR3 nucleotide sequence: TGTGCCAGCAGCCCTACGGCAGGGGGCCACAATGAGCAGTTCTTC. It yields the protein CASSPTAGGHNEQFF.

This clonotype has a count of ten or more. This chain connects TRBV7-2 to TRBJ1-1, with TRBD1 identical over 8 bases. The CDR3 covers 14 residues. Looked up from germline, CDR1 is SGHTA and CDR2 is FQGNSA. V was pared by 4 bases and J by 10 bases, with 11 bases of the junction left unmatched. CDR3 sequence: CASSSTGQGLGAFF. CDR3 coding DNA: TGTGCCAGCAGCTCGACAGGACAGGGCTTAGGAGCTTTCTTT.

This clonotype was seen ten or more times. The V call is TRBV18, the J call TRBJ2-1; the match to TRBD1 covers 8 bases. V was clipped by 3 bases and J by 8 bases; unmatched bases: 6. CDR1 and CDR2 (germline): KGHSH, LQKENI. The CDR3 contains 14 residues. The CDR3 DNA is TGTGCCAGCTCACCCCTAGACAGGGGATATGAGCAGTTCTTC. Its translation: CASSPLDRGYEQFF.

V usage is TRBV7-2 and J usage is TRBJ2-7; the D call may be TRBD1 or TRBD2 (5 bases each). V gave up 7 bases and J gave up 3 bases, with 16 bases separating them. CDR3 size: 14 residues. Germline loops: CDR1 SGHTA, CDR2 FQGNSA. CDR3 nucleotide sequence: TGTGCCAGCACGACGGGACCAGGCCTCTACGAGCAGTACTTC. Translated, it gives CASTTGPGLYEQYF.

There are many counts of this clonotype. As DNA, the CDR3 is TGTGCCAGCAGCTCCTATGGGACAGGGTTCTACGAGCAGTACTTC. The encoded protein is CASSSYGTGFYEQYF. The gene calls are TRBV7-2 and TRBJ2-7, with 9 bases fitting TRBD1. The junction had 7 bases not matched to a gene; V was cut back by 4 bases and J by 3 bases. This CDR3 comprises 15 residues. Germline CDR1 SGHTA, CDR2 FQGNSA.

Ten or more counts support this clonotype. As DNA, the CDR3 is TGCGCCAGCTCTATAACAGGGTCGGTCGGGGACACTGAAGCTTTCTTT. This translates into CASSITGSVGDTEAFF. The chain is built from TRBV5-1 and TRBJ1-1; weak D call: TRBD1 (6 bases). Germline V gene data show CDR1 as SGHRS and CDR2 as YFSETQ. Trimming left V 7 bases short and J 3 bases short, with 22 bases between. This CDR3 has 16 residues.

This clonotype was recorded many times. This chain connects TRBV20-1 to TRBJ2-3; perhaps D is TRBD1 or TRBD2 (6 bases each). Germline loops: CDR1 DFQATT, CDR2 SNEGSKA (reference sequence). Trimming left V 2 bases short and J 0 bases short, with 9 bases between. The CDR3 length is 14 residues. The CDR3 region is CSARRGTSTDTQYF. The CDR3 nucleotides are TGCAGTGCTAGAAGGGGGACTAGCACAGATACGCAGTATTTT.

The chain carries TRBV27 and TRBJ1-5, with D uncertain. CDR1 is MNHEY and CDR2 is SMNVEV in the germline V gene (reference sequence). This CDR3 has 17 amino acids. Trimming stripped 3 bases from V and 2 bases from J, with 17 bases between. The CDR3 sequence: CASSFHRLVRGNQPQHF. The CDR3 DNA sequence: TGTGCCAGCAGTTTCCATCGCTTAGTCCGGGGCAATCAGCCCCAGCATTTT.

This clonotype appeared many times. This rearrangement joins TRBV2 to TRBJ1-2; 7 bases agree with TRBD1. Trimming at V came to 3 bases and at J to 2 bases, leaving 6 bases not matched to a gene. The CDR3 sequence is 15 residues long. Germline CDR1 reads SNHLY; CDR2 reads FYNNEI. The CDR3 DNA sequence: TGTGCCAGCAGTGAGCGGGGCAGGGGGAACTATGGCTACACCTTC. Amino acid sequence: CASSERGRGNYGYTF.